Listed here are 29 T cell receptor beta chains from one sample, sequenced in a study of blood T cell repertoires in COVID-19. Clones were sequenced by immunoSEQ multiplex PCR, and TCRdb holds only the in-frame ones, with some missing. Of around 74,000 clones in the sample, roughly 87% were seen once. What was sequenced was peripheral blood. Every receptor here comes from a man aged 25 to 40 with acute or convalescent COVID-19.

This clone has only one observation. The chain is built from TRBV18 and TRBJ1-3; no clear D gene. This CDR3 comprises 16 residues. Germline assignment: CDR1 KGHSH and CDR2 LQKENI. The ends were cut back, 2 bases at V and 4 bases at J, with 15 bases in the middle. The CDR3 DNA reads TGTGCCAGCTCACCAAGCGGAGGAGGTAACGGAAACACCATATATTTT. As protein: CASSPSGGGNGNTIYF. Variable domain in full (rest from reference TRBV18 and TRBJ1-3): NAGVMQNPRHLVRRRGQEARLRCSPMKGHSHVYWYRQLPEEGLKFMVYLQKENIIDESGMPKERFSAEFPKEGPSILRIQQVVRGDSAAYFCASSPSGGGNGNTIYFGEGSWLTVV.

The V gene is TRBV29-1, the J gene TRBJ2-7; D gene ambiguous. Trimming cost V 4 bases and J 3 bases, with 10 bases left between them. The CDR3 runs 12 residues. Germline CDR1 reads SQVTM; CDR2 reads ANQGSEA. The DNA for the CDR3 is TGCAGCGTTGCAGGTCCAGGCTACGAGCAGTACTTC. Residues: CSVAGPGYEQYF.

The chain is built from TRBV7-6 and TRBJ2-2, with D unclear. Germline V gene data show CDR1 as SGHVS and CDR2 as FNYEAQ. The CDR3 loop spans 11 amino acids. Trimming took 1 base from V and 9 from J, leaving 3 bases between them. The CDR3: CASSLERELFF. Here the CDR3 DNA reads TGTGCCAGCAGCTTAGAGCGGGAGCTGTTTTTT.

CDR3 sequence reads: CASSSSGRGDEQFF. The CDR3, as DNA: TGTGCCAGCAGTTCTAGCGGGAGAGGGGATGAGCAGTTCTTC. This chain links TRBV27 with TRBJ2-1; 10 bases match TRBD2. The V and J ends lost 4 bases and 8 bases, in that order; junction bases with no gene match: 5. This CDR3 spans 14 amino acids. Germline assignment: CDR1 MNHEY and CDR2 SMNVEV (reference sequence).

The chain links TRBV28 to TRBJ2-1; D is unresolved. The germline V gene has CDR1 MDHEN and CDR2 SYDVKM. The CDR3 length is 14 residues. V lost 3 bases, J lost 2 bases, and 8 bases lay in between. CDR3 residues: CASSLLPAYNEQFF. Written as DNA, the CDR3 is TGTGCCAGCAGTTTGCTACCCGCCTACAATGAGCAGTTCTTC.

The V call is TRBV10-3, the J call TRBJ1-4; 7 bases map to TRBD1. The ends lost 4 bases at V and 1 base at J; junction bases unmatched: 0. CDR1 is ENHRY and CDR2 is SYGVKD in the germline V gene. The CDR3 covers 14 residues. The DNA for the CDR3 is TGTGCCATCAGTGGGACAGGAACTAATGAAAAACTGTTTTTT. Its translation: CAISGTGTNEKLFF.

This clone came up once. This chain uses TRBV6-5 with TRBJ1-1; TRBD1 matches at 7 bases. V gave up 2 bases and J gave up 5 bases; unmatched junction bases: 8. Germline-derived CDR1 and CDR2 are MNHEY and SVGAGI. This CDR3 comprises 15 residues. CDR3 in amino acids: CASSYTPQGRTEAFF. The DNA for the CDR3 is TGTGCCAGCAGTTACACCCCACAGGGGCGGACTGAAGCTTTCTTT.

The V gene is TRBV28, the J gene TRBJ2-7; tentative D call: TRBD2 (6 bases). CDR3 size: 12 residues. With 5 bases removed from V and 5 bases from J, the gap between germline ends came to 10 bases. The germline V gene encodes CDR1 MDHEN and CDR2 SYDVKM. The CDR3 region is CASSPRGHEQYF. Here the CDR3 DNA reads TGTGCCAGCAGTCCGCGGGGCCACGAGCAGTACTTC.

The chain carries TRBV6-5 and TRBJ1-1; weak D call: TRBD1 (5 bases). With 6 bases removed from V and 5 bases from J, the gap between germline ends came to 16 bases. From germline, CDR1 is MNHEY and CDR2 SVGAGI. CDR3 length: 14 residues. The CDR3 nucleotides read TGTGCCAGCAGCACGATCCAGGGAGGGACTGAAGCTTTCTTT. This translates into CASSTIQGGTEAFF.

This clone was detected once. This rearrangement joins TRBV28 to TRBJ1-5; D ambiguous. Germline V gives CDR1 MDHEN, CDR2 SYDVKM. V was clipped by 3 bases and J by 6 bases, with 12 bases between them. The CDR3 is 14 residues long. In DNA, the CDR3 is TGTGCCAGCAGTTTTGCGGGAGGCCGTCAGCCCCAGCATTTT. Amino acids: CASSFAGGRQPQHF.

The V and J genes are TRBV4-1 and TRBJ1-1; 8 nucleotides line up with TRBD1. Unmatched junction bases numbered 2, after V lost 0 bases and J lost 5 bases. Germline CDR1 MGHRA, CDR2 YSYEKL. There are 14 residues in the CDR3. CDR3 DNA sequence: TGCGCCAGCAGCCAAGATGACAGGGGAACTGAAGCTTTCTTT. Encoded protein: CASSQDDRGTEAFF.

This chain connects TRBV7-2 to TRBJ2-7; 12 bases agree with TRBD2. J was trimmed by 2 bases and V by 5 bases; bases with no gene match: 4. There are 15 residues in the CDR3. Germline V gene sequence: CDR1 SGHTA, CDR2 FQGNSA. The CDR3: CASSPTSGRPYEQYF. CDR3 nucleotide sequence: TGTGCCAGCAGCCCGACTAGCGGGAGACCCTACGAGCAGTACTTC.

V and J are TRBV6-6 and TRBJ1-3; no clear D. The V and J ends lost 0 bases and 0 bases respectively, with 9 bases between them. CDR1 and CDR2 from the germline V gene are MNHNY and SVGAGI (reference sequence). The CDR3 covers 16 residues. For the CDR3, the DNA is TGTGCCAGCAGTTACTCGGCGGCGAACTCTGGAAACACCATATATTTT. As protein: CASSYSAANSGNTIYF.

This clone is a singleton in its sample. The chain uses TRBV5-1 and TRBJ2-3, with D tentatively TRBD1 (6 bases). Per germline, CDR1 SGHRS and CDR2 YFSETQ. This CDR3 has 18 residues. The V and J ends lost 0 bases and 3 bases respectively, with 20 bases between them. The CDR3 loop is CASSLAIQGTQGTDTQYF. The CDR3, as DNA: TGCGCCAGCAGCTTGGCCATTCAGGGGACCCAGGGGACAGATACGCAGTATTTT.

V gene TRBV6-5 combines with J gene TRBJ2-1, with D maybe TRBD1 (6 bases). Trimming left V 6 bases short and J 9 bases short, with 18 bases between. CDR1 MNHEY and CDR2 SVGAGI come from the germline V gene. This CDR3 spans 14 amino acids. CDR3 sequence: CASSLQGSYVEQFF. DNA of the CDR3: TGTGCCAGCAGCCTACAGGGCTCGTATGTTGAGCAGTTCTTC.

The chain uses TRBV5-1 and TRBJ1-6; TRBD1 aligns across 7 bases. Germline V gives CDR1 SGHRS, CDR2 YFSETQ. The junction had 6 bases not matched to a gene; V was cut back by 5 bases and J by 7 bases. This CDR3 contains 14 residues. CDR3 protein: CASRPGQSNSPLHF. The CDR3 DNA reads TGCGCCAGCAGGCCGGGACAGTCAAATTCACCCCTCCACTTT. The variable domain in full, with the rest retrieved from reference TRBV5-1 and TRBJ1-6, is KAGVTQTPRYLIKTRGQQVTLSCSPISGHRSVSWYQQTPGQGLQFLFEYFSETQRNKGNFPGRFSGRQFSNSRSEMNVSTLELGDSALYLCASRPGQSNSPLHFGNGTRLTVT.

The rearrangement joins TRBV10-1 to TRBJ2-1; D is possibly TRBD1 (6 bases). The CDR3 is made up of 15 amino acids. Trimming shortened V by 5 bases and J by 6 bases, and 17 bases separated the two germline ends. CDR1 is WNHNN, CDR2 SYGVQD, per germline (reference sequence). The CDR3 DNA reads TGCGCCAGCAGTTTGACTAATGCCAGGGGCAATGAGCAGTTCTTC. The encoded protein is CASSLTNARGNEQFF.

J is TRBJ1-1 and V is TRBV30; TRBD1 is a possible D gene (6 bases). From germline, CDR1 is GTSNPN and CDR2 SVGIG (reference sequence). Between the trimmed V and J ends, which lost 2 bases and 0 bases, there was a span of 7 bases. CDR3 size: 13 residues. CDR3 region: CAWSWGLNTEAFF. In nucleotides, the CDR3 is TGTGCCTGGAGTTGGGGGCTGAACACTGAAGCTTTCTTT.

The genes are TRBV6-1 and TRBJ2-3, with D tentatively TRBD1 (6 bases). Germline CDR1 is MNHNS and CDR2 is SASEGT. V lost 2 bases and J lost 2, with 17 bases in between. The CDR3 runs to 17 residues. CDR3 sequence reads: CASSESVGHRITDTQYF. CDR3 sequence (DNA): TGTGCCAGCAGTGAAAGTGTGGGACACCGGATCACAGATACGCAGTATTTT.

The chain is built from TRBV11-2 and TRBJ2-5, with 7 bases lining up with TRBD2. The CDR3 sequence is 19 residues long. With 4 bases clipped from V and 5 bases from J, the junction kept 22 bases outside the gene matches. The germline gives CDR1 SGHAT, CDR2 FQNNGV. The CDR3 region has the DNA TGTGCCAGCAGCTCACCAAGGGAGGGGCCGGGCTCCCCACGGGAGACCCAGTACTTC. It is translated as CASSSPREGPGSPRETQYF.

This chain links TRBV28 with TRBJ2-3; D gene unclear. V lost 5 bases, J lost 4 bases, and 10 bases lay in between. In germline, CDR1 is MDHEN, CDR2 SYDVKM. The length of the CDR3 is 13 residues. CDR3 DNA: TGTGCCAGCAGTAACGCCCCAGCAGATACGCAGTATTTT. Translated: CASSNAPADTQYF.

This clone was counted a single time. The V call is TRBV4-3, the J call TRBJ2-2; 11 positions match TRBD1. The CDR3 loop spans 14 amino acids. V lost 6 bases, J lost 4 bases, and 1 base stayed unmatched. CDR1 LGHNA and CDR2 YSLEER come from the germline V gene. Written as DNA, the CDR3 is TGCGCCAGCAGGGGGACAGGGGGCACCGGGGAGCTGTTTTTT. Encoded protein: CASRGTGGTGELFF.

V is TRBV2 and J is TRBJ2-1, with 9 nucleotides matching TRBD2. Trimming cost V 5 bases and J 4 bases; bases outside gene matches: 12. Per germline, CDR1 SNHLY and CDR2 FYNNEI. This CDR3 contains 17 residues. The CDR3 region has the DNA TGTGCCAGCAGTCAAAGCCCCGGGACTAGCATTTACAATGAGCAGTTCTTC. Translated, it gives CASSQSPGTSIYNEQFF.

This clone occurred once. This chain connects TRBV5-1 to TRBJ2-1, with 9 bases that match TRBD2. The CDR3 covers 19 residues. Germline V gene lookup returns CDR1 SGHRS and CDR2 YFSETQ. With V trimmed by 0 bases and J by 0 bases, 10 bases remained unmatched. The CDR3 sequence is CASSLGLAASPFSYNEQFF. The CDR3 region has the DNA TGCGCCAGCAGCTTGGGACTAGCGGCTTCCCCGTTCTCCTACAATGAGCAGTTCTTC. Together with reference TRBV5-1 and TRBJ2-1, the CDR3 gives the full variable domain: KAGVTQTPRYLIKTRGQQVTLSCSPISGHRSVSWYQQTPGQGLQFLFEYFSETQRNKGNFPGRFSGRQFSNSRSEMNVSTLELGDSALYLCASSLGLAASPFSYNEQFFGPGTRLTVL.

The V call is TRBV19, the J call TRBJ2-6; D ambiguous. Germline CDR1 is LNHDA and CDR2 is SQIVND (reference sequence). The germline V and J ends were trimmed by 7 bases and 1 base, with 14 bases remaining between them. This CDR3 comprises 16 residues. The CDR3 sequence is CASTGSYGSGANVLTF. In nucleotides, the CDR3 is TGTGCCAGTACCGGATCCTACGGGTCTGGGGCCAACGTCCTGACTTTC.

The chain has TRBV28 and TRBJ2-7; D is unclear. Germline CDR1 is MDHEN and CDR2 is SYDVKM. Trimming shortened V by 3 bases and J by 2 bases, and 5 bases separated the two germline ends. The CDR3 spans 12 residues. The CDR3 loop reads CASSFSTYEQYF. In DNA, the CDR3 is TGTGCCAGCAGTTTTAGTACCTACGAGCAGTACTTC. The full variable domain, with the rest looked up from reference TRBV28 and TRBJ2-7, is DVKVTQSSRYLVKRTGEKVFLECVQDMDHENMFWYRQDPGLGLRLIYFSYDVKMKEKGDIPEGYSVSREKKERFSLILESASTNQTSMYLCASSFSTYEQYFGPGTRLTVT.

The chain carries TRBV7-8 and TRBJ1-1; tentative D call: TRBD1 (5 bases). The CDR3 runs 14 residues. Trimming removed 5 bases at V and 4 bases at J, with 14 bases between. Germline V gene data show CDR1 as SGHVS and CDR2 as FQNEAQ. CDR3 nucleotide sequence: TGTGCCAGCAGCCCCCCAGGGTTGGGCACTGAAGCTTTCTTT. Translated, it gives CASSPPGLGTEAFF.

The V call is TRBV5-1, the J call TRBJ2-7, with TRBD1 matching over 10 bases. V lost 4 bases, J lost 3 bases, and 13 bases stayed unmatched. CDR3 length: 17 amino acids. Germline CDR1 is SGHRS and CDR2 is YFSETQ. The CDR3 region has the DNA TGCGCCAGCAGCCCCGGGACAGGGGCCCTCCTCCTCTACGAGCAGTACTTC. It is translated as CASSPGTGALLLYEQYF.

The V and J genes are TRBV19 and TRBJ1-3; D is perhaps TRBD1 (6 bases). The CDR3 runs to 15 residues. Trimming removed 8 bases from V and 0 bases from J, with 14 bases in between. The germline gives CDR1 LNHDA, CDR2 SQIVND (reference sequence). The CDR3 protein is CASETGRLSGNTIYF. The CDR3 nucleotides read TGTGCCAGTGAGACAGGCCGCCTCTCTGGAAACACCATATATTTT.